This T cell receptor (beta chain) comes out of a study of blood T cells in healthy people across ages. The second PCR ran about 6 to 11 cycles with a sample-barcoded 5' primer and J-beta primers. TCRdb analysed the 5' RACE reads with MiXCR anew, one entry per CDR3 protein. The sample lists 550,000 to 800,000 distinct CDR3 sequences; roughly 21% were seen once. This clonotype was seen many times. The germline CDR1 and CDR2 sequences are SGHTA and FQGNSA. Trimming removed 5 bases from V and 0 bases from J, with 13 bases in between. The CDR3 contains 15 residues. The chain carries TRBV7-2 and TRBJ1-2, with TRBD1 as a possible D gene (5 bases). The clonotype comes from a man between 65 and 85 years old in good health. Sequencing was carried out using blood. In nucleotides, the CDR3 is TGTGCCAGCAGCCTTCAGGGTATCTCTAACTATGGCTACACCTTC. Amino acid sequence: CASSLQGISNYGYTF.